The text below deals with one T cell receptor beta chain. V gave up 7 bases and J gave up 0 bases, with 13 bases separating them. Germline CDR1 ENHRY, CDR2 SYGVKD. The CDR3 contains 15 residues. This record comes from a study of blood T cell repertoires in COVID-19. Data came from immunoSEQ multiplex PCR; TCRdb stores just in-frame clones and leaves some out. The sample has about 430,000 clones, around 90% seen once. The source material was peripheral blood. The source is a man aged 18 to 30 with COVID-19, enrolled during active disease. The chain uses TRBV10-3 and TRBJ2-1, with a possible D match to TRBD1 (6 bases). CDR3 sequence (DNA): TGTGCCATCACCGAGGGGGAGTACTCCTACAATGAGCAGTTCTTC. It specifies CAITEGEYSYNEQFF.